The 12 T cell receptor beta chains listed next were all sequenced from one sample in a study of T cells in Graves' hyperthyroidism and ophthalmopathy (dated by TCRdb to the late 2010s). Libraries were prepared through multiplex PCR. Sequencing relied on an Illumina HiSeq 2000. Amplification of TCR beta CDR3 regions was carried out from RNA transcripts. For the first round of RT-PCR on the TCR CDR3, the HTBI primer set was used together with the Qiagen OneStep RT-PCR kit. The public reads were reprocessed in TCRdb via fastp at Q25 and MiXCR, keeping in-frame beta chains. Rows merge per CDR3 protein into single entries with the most common DNA and genes. For this sample there are some 350,000 distinct CDR3 sequences; approximately 19% appear just once. Jointly, the top ten make up about 3.7% of the sample. The sequenced sample consisted of blood. These receptors originate from a woman in her late teens or twenties with Graves' hyperthyroidism.

The chain combines TRBV7-2 with TRBJ2-5, with D perhaps matching TRBD1 (6 bases). Germline V gene sequence: CDR1 SGHTA, CDR2 FQGNSA. CDR3 length: 14 residues. Trimming cost V 6 bases and J 1 base, with 12 bases left between them. CDR3 sequence (DNA): TGTGCCAGCAGGCCGACAGGAAGCCAAGAGACCCAGTACTTC. Translating gives CASRPTGSQETQYF. Together with reference TRBV7-2 and TRBJ2-5, the CDR3 gives the full variable domain: GAGVSQSPSNKVTEKGKDVELRCDPISGHTALYWYRQSLGQGLEFLIYFQGNSAPDKSGLPSDRFSAERTGGSVSTLTIQRTQQEDSAVYLCASRPTGSQETQYFGPGTRLLVL.

The table lists this clonotype with many counts. V gene TRBV24-1 combines with J gene TRBJ2-5; possibly TRBD2 for D (5 bases). The CDR3 has 15 residues. CDR1 is KGHDR and CDR2 is SFDVKD in the germline V gene. The V end lost 3 bases, the J end lost 5 bases, and 15 bases lay between the germline ends. For the CDR3, the DNA is TGTGCCACCAGTGATCGACGTAGCGTTTCCGAGACCCAGTACTTC. Its protein product is CATSDRRSVSETQYF.

This clonotype was seen ten or more times. The chain links TRBV29-1 to TRBJ2-5; D is uncertain. V gave up 1 base and J gave up 2 bases, with 2 bases separating them. The CDR3 totals 11 residues. Germline V gene data show CDR1 as SQVTM and CDR2 as ANQGSEA. CDR3 DNA: TGCAGCGTTGAAGGACAAGAGACCCAGTACTTC. Translated, it gives CSVEGQETQYF.

The CDR3 DNA is TGCAGCGTTCTGCAGGGGGGCCACTTCTATGGCTACACCTTC. It encodes CSVLQGGHFYGYTF. J is TRBJ1-2 and V is TRBV29-1, with 7 bases aligning to TRBD1. Germline loops: CDR1 SQVTM, CDR2 ANQGSEA. The V and J ends lost 5 bases and 4 bases, in that order; junction bases with no gene match: 10. The CDR3 spans 14 residues.

This clonotype was seen repeatedly, ten times or more. This rearrangement joins TRBV28 to TRBJ1-1; D is uncertain. Germline V lookup: CDR1 MDHEN, CDR2 SYDVKM. CDR3 size: 12 residues. Trimming shortened V by 7 bases and J by 4 bases, and 10 bases separated the two germline ends. The CDR3: CASKRAGTEAFF. CDR3 nucleotide sequence: TGTGCCAGCAAGAGGGCGGGCACTGAAGCTTTCTTT.

This clonotype has at least ten counts. The CDR3 coding sequence is TGTGCCAGCAGTTTCCCCGGGACAGGTTATAATTCACCCCTCCACTTT. Amino acids: CASSFPGTGYNSPLHF. The V gene is TRBV28, the J gene TRBJ1-6; 8 bases agree with TRBD1. CDR3 length: 16 amino acids. V was clipped by 3 bases and J by 4 bases; unmatched bases: 5. Germline CDR1 reads MDHEN; CDR2 reads SYDVKM.

CDR3 coding DNA: TGTGCCAGCAGCCCCAGGGGACGGCGGGTGTCTGGGGCCAACGTCCTGACTTTC. Amino acids: CASSPRGRRVSGANVLTF. The chain couples TRBV11-2 to TRBJ2-6; D perhaps matches TRBD1 (6 bases). Trimming pared 5 bases from V and 1 base from J, leaving 18 bases between. Germline CDR1 reads SGHAT; CDR2 reads FQNNGV. The CDR3 has 18 amino acids. The variable domain in full, completed from reference TRBV11-2 and TRBJ2-6, reads EAGVAQSPRYKIIEKRQSVAFWCNPISGHATLYWYQQILGQGPKLLIQFQNNGVVDDSQLPKDRFSAERLKGVDSTLKIQPAKLEDSAVYLCASSPRGRRVSGANVLTFGAGSRLTVL.

The table lists this clonotype with many counts. The chain uses TRBV28 and TRBJ1-1; unclear D gene. The ends were cut back, 7 bases at V and 4 bases at J, with 13 bases in the middle. This CDR3 comprises 13 residues. CDR1 and CDR2 from the germline V gene are MDHEN and SYDVKM. CDR3 bases: TGTGCCAGCACAACCCTCACGGGCACTGAAGCTTTCTTT. It is translated as CASTTLTGTEAFF.

This clonotype was seen at least ten times. The chain carries TRBV25-1 and TRBJ1-5, with D possibly being TRBD1 (5 bases). The CDR3 sequence is 14 residues long. V was cut by 10 bases and J by 6 bases, with 19 bases left in between. Germline loops: CDR1 MGHDK, CDR2 SYGVNS. CDR3 in DNA: TGTGCCACCTCCGATGCTAGGGGTAGTCAGCCCCAGCATTTT. Its protein is CATSDARGSQPQHF.

This clonotype has ten or more counts. The genes are TRBV30 and TRBJ1-1; D remains ambiguous. This CDR3 is 14 amino acids long. The V and J ends lost 2 bases and 1 base respectively, with 11 bases between them. Germline CDR1 GTSNPN, CDR2 SVGIG (reference sequence). CDR3 DNA sequence: TGTGCCTGGAGTCAATGGCGGCGGAACACTGAAGCTTTCTTT. This sequence encodes CAWSQWRRNTEAFF.

There are many counts of this clonotype. V and J are TRBV20-1 and TRBJ2-6; D uncertain. Trimming removed 3 bases at V and 0 bases at J, with 3 bases between. Germline CDR1 is DFQATT and CDR2 is SNEGSKA (reference sequence). The CDR3 is 13 residues long. The CDR3 DNA reads TGCAGTGCTAGGGTCTCTGGGGCCAACGTCCTGACTTTC. It translates to CSARVSGANVLTF.

This clonotype was found a few times. The genes are TRBV19 and TRBJ2-7, with D possibly matching TRBD2 (6 bases). Deletions cut 8 bases from V and 2 bases from J, with 13 bases between. The CDR3 is 13 residues long. Germline assignment: CDR1 LNHDA and CDR2 SQIVND (reference sequence). For the CDR3, the DNA is TGTGCCAGTGCGGAGGGACGGACCTACGAGCAGTACTTC. It yields the protein CASAEGRTYEQYF.